The 27 T cell receptor beta chains below were found in one sample sequenced in a study of T cells in Graves' hyperthyroidism and ophthalmopathy. The CDR3 regions of TCR beta were amplified from RNA transcripts. When the TCR CDR3 underwent first-round RT-PCR, the HTBI primer set was used. In TCRdb, the multiplex PCR reads were re-called with MiXCR into one record per CDR3 protein. This repertoire shows hundreds of thousands of distinct CDR3 sequences, under 60% found once; its top ten account for 8% to 8.5%. Sequencing was done on a sample of peripheral blood or thyroid tissue (not recorded which). These receptors originate from a woman aged 18-29 years with Graves' hyperthyroidism.

The chain recombines TRBV6-5 with TRBJ2-5; TRBD2 agrees at 7 bases. V shed 6 bases, J shed 4 bases, and the junction held 8 bases outside the gene matches. The CDR3 runs to 14 residues. Germline-derived CDR1 and CDR2 are MNHEY and SVGAGI. The CDR3 loop reads CASSQVAGAETQYF. CDR3 DNA sequence: TGTGCCAGCAGCCAAGTGGCGGGAGCAGAGACCCAGTACTTC.

V usage is TRBV9 and J usage is TRBJ2-7, with no clear D. This CDR3 has 14 amino acids. Trimming took off 0 bases at V and 1 base at J, with 8 bases between the two ends. Germline assignment: CDR1 SGDLS and CDR2 YYNGEE. DNA for the CDR3: TGTGCCAGCAGCGTAGGGGATGGGTCCTACGAGCAGTACTTC. Translated: CASSVGDGSYEQYF.

About this clonotype itself: A much larger clone is a single base away; this may be a read error. J is TRBJ2-7 and V is TRBV5-1, with D perhaps TRBD1 (6 bases). Germline V gives CDR1 SGHRS, CDR2 YFSETQ. CDR3 length: 14 residues. The DNA of the CDR3 is TGCGCCAGCAGCCGGGACATTGCCCTCTACGAGCAGTGCTTC. Protein product: CASSRDIALYEQCF.

This clonotype has ten or more counts. CDR3 DNA sequence: TGCAGTGCTACCGGGACAGGGAATCAGCCCCAGCATTTT. This encodes CSATGTGNQPQHF. J is TRBJ1-5 and V is TRBV20-1; 9 nucleotides match TRBD1. CDR1 and CDR2 from the germline V gene are DFQATT and SNEGSKA (reference sequence). The CDR3 is made up of 13 amino acids. V lost 4 bases to trimming and J lost 4 bases; unmatched junction nucleotides: 2.

This clonotype was seen repeatedly, ten times or more. V gene TRBV2 combines with J gene TRBJ1-5, with no clear D. The CDR3 has 12 amino acids. Germline CDR1 and CDR2: SNHLY and FYNNEI. V was clipped by 3 bases and J by 6 bases, with 6 bases between them. The CDR3 DNA reads TGTGCCAGCAGTGAGGGAAGTCAGCCCCAGCATTTT. The encoded protein is CASSEGSQPQHF.

This clonotype was seen more than once but under ten times. The chain employs TRBV2 and TRBJ1-4; D call uncertain. Trimming stripped 3 bases from V and 1 base from J, with 6 bases between. The germline CDR1 and CDR2 sequences are SNHLY and FYNNEI. This CDR3 comprises 14 residues. The DNA for the CDR3 is TGTGCCAGCAGTGAGGCCGGAACTAATGAAAAACTGTTTTTT. Translation: CASSEAGTNEKLFF.

This chain uses TRBV5-1 with TRBJ1-2; 7 positions agree with TRBD1. The J segment lost 7 bases and the V segment lost 2 bases, leaving 5 bases of the junction unmatched. Germline V gene data show CDR1 as SGHRS and CDR2 as YFSETQ. The CDR3 length is 13 residues. In DNA, the CDR3 is TGCGCCAGCAGCTTCGGACAGGCGGGTGGCTACACCTTC. It specifies CASSFGQAGGYTF.

The chain uses TRBV29-1 and TRBJ2-7, with 8 bases lining up with TRBD1. Unmatched junction bases numbered 15, after V lost 8 bases and J lost 0 bases. CDR1 and CDR2 (germline): SQVTM, ANQGSEA. There are 16 residues in the CDR3. This chain's CDR3 is CSILTGDGESSYEQYF. The CDR3 DNA reads as TGCAGCATCCTGACAGGGGATGGGGAGAGCTCCTACGAGCAGTACTTC.

This clonotype was detected many times. This chain links TRBV7-9 with TRBJ1-4; 9 bases are a match to TRBD1. Per the germline V gene, CDR1 is SEHNR and CDR2 is FQNEAQ (reference sequence). V trimming: 6 bases; J trimming: 5 bases; junction bases outside the gene matches: 10. This CDR3 contains 16 residues. The CDR3 DNA is TGTGCCAGCAGTAACGGGCGTACAGGGGGCAATGAAAAACTGTTTTTT. This codes for CASSNGRTGGNEKLFF.

About this clonotype itself: At one of its ends the junction is not consistent with the germline gene, which may arise from a read error. J is TRBJ2-5 and V is TRBV7-9; 9 bases align to TRBD1. Per germline, CDR1 SEHNR and CDR2 FQNEAQ (reference sequence). The CDR3 is 12 amino acids. CDR3 nucleotide sequence: TGTGCCGGCAGCGCAGAACAGGGGGCCGAGTACTTC. Protein product: CAGSAEQGAEYF.

The rearrangement links TRBV29-1 to TRBJ1-3; the D is unclear. Trimming cost V 8 bases and J 6 bases, with 14 bases left between them. The CDR3 covers 12 residues. CDR1 SQVTM and CDR2 ANQGSEA come from the germline V gene. The CDR3 nucleotides read TGCAGCCTAGACACGGGCGAAAACACCATATATTTT. It translates to CSLDTGENTIYF.

This clonotype was counted ten times or more. This chain joins TRBV10-3 and TRBJ1-1, with a possible D match to TRBD1 (6 bases). The germline V gene has CDR1 ENHRY and CDR2 SYGVKD. Trimming stripped 6 bases from V and 0 bases from J, with 14 bases between. The CDR3 contains 15 residues. CDR3 loop: CAISLTGTMNTEAFF. In DNA, the CDR3 is TGTGCCATCAGCTTAACCGGGACAATGAACACTGAAGCTTTCTTT.

In this sample, this clonotype turned up a few times. This chain uses TRBV20-1 with TRBJ1-1; D is possibly TRBD1 (5 bases). V lost 0 bases and J lost 3, with 14 bases in between. The length of the CDR3 is 15 residues. The germline gives CDR1 DFQATT, CDR2 SNEGSKA (reference sequence). CDR3 region: CSARDFGAEDTEAFF. CDR3 coding DNA: TGCAGTGCTAGAGATTTCGGGGCGGAGGACACTGAAGCTTTCTTT.

The chain couples TRBV19 to TRBJ1-1; perhaps TRBD1 as D (5 bases). CDR1 and CDR2 (germline): LNHDA, SQIVND (reference sequence). CDR3 length: 14 amino acids. Trimming removed 3 bases at V and 6 bases at J, with 14 bases between. CDR3 in amino acids: CASSMVGTFAEAFF. Written as DNA, the CDR3 is TGTGCCAGTAGTATGGTGGGGACTTTCGCTGAAGCTTTCTTT.

This clonotype appeared a few times. The chain has TRBV7-9 and TRBJ2-5; either TRBD1 or TRBD2 may fit D (5 bases each). Germline CDR1 SEHNR, CDR2 FQNEAQ (reference sequence). Trimming stripped 5 bases from V and 3 bases from J, with 10 bases between. There are 13 residues in the CDR3. CDR3 sequence: CASSPGRKETQYF. The CDR3 DNA is TGTGCCAGCAGCCCGGGACGGAAAGAGACCCAGTACTTC.

The sample holds a few counts of this clonotype. This rearrangement joins TRBV20-1 to TRBJ2-5; D not certain. The CDR3 has 13 residues. The germline V and J ends were trimmed by 2 bases and 2 bases, with 9 bases remaining between them. The germline CDR1 and CDR2 sequences are DFQATT and SNEGSKA (reference sequence). CDR3 in amino acids: CSARIWAQETQYF. The CDR3 DNA reads as TGCAGTGCTAGAATCTGGGCACAAGAGACCCAGTACTTC.

The V gene is TRBV5-8, the J gene TRBJ1-5, with D tentatively TRBD1 (6 bases). The CDR3 covers 17 residues. Germline CDR1 SGHTS, CDR2 YDEGEE. Trimming shortened V by 5 bases and J by 6 bases, and 24 bases separated the two germline ends. The CDR3 nucleotides are TGTGCCAGCAGTCCCCTACGGGACACCGAATTCCGTCAGCCCCAGCATTTT. This codes for CASSPLRDTEFRQPQHF.

This clonotype was detected only a few times. This sequence joins TRBV12-3 or TRBV12-4 and TRBJ2-7; perhaps TRBD2 as D (6 bases). The CDR3 has 16 residues. Trimming shortened V by 5 bases and J by 0 bases, and 17 bases separated the two germline ends. The CDR3 loop reads CASSAPGTSSSYEQYF. The CDR3 DNA is TGTGCCAGCAGTGCCCCCGGGACTTCTAGCTCCTACGAGCAGTACTTC.

CDR3 sequence: CASSLSTYQPQHF. The CDR3 DNA follows: TGTGCCAGCAGTTTATCTACCTATCAGCCCCAGCATTTT. This chain connects TRBV7-2 to TRBJ1-5; no definite D call. The CDR3 sequence is 13 residues long. The germline V gene has CDR1 SGHTA and CDR2 FQGNSA. V lost 6 bases and J 5 bases, leaving 11 bases between the germline ends.

This sequence joins TRBV12-3 or TRBV12-4 and TRBJ1-1; D perhaps matches TRBD1 (5 bases). The CDR3 is made up of 13 amino acids. Trimming left V 2 bases short and J 5 bases short, with 9 bases between. The CDR3 sequence is CASSLMTVTEAFF. In DNA, the CDR3 is TGTGCCAGCAGTTTAATGACAGTAACTGAAGCTTTCTTT.

Points on this clonotype: Possible read error: a much larger clone is one base away. The chain employs TRBV15 and TRBJ2-7, with D possibly TRBD1 on 5 matching bases. V lost 10 bases and J lost 0, with 13 bases in between. Germline loops: CDR1 LNHNV, CDR2 YYDKDF (reference sequence). CDR3 length: 13 residues. The CDR3 DNA reads TGTGCCAGCAGGGCGACGGACTCCTACGAGCAGTACTTC. It yields the protein CASRATDSYEQYF.

This chain connects TRBV5-1 to TRBJ2-7, with D hard to call. V lost 0 bases and J lost 2, with 12 bases in between. Per germline, CDR1 SGHRS and CDR2 YFSETQ. CDR3 length equals 15 residues. CDR3: CASSLEDSTPYEQYF. The CDR3 coding sequence is TGCGCCAGCAGCTTGGAAGATTCTACCCCCTACGAGCAGTACTTC.

The rearrangement links TRBV12-5 to TRBJ2-5; 7 bases agree with TRBD2. The ends lost 4 bases at V and 7 bases at J; junction bases unmatched: 6. This CDR3 is built from 13 residues. Germline V gene sequence: CDR1 LGHNT, CDR2 FRNRAP. The CDR3 is CASGSSGWGTQYF. The CDR3 DNA reads as TGTGCTAGTGGTTCTAGCGGATGGGGGACCCAGTACTTC.

This clonotype was detected many times. The chain couples TRBV7-9 to TRBJ1-4; D perhaps matches TRBD1 (5 bases). Germline-derived CDR1 and CDR2 are SEHNR and FQNEAQ (reference sequence). CDR3 length: 13 amino acids. V was shortened by 3 bases and J by 7 bases, with 9 bases between the two germline ends. The CDR3 region is CASSLPGSEKLFF. CDR3 coding DNA: TGTGCCAGCAGCTTGCCAGGGTCTGAAAAACTGTTTTTT.

Comment on this clonotype: The CDR3 does not end in the conserved phenylalanine or tryptophan, so this is likely a read error. It is unclear where the CDR3 begins or ends on the DNA, so no DNA is shown, and the CDR3 is as TCRdb lists it. The J gene is TRBJ2-5, the V gene TRBV29-1; the D call TRBD1 from the table was never checked on the DNA. 10 amino acids form the CDR3, both terminal residues included. Germline CDR1 SQVTM, CDR2 ANQGSEA. CDR3 sequence: CSVAELTGGA.

The rearrangement links TRBV7-2 to TRBJ1-4; TRBD1 agrees at 9 bases. Germline V CDR1 and CDR2: SGHTA, FQGNSA. The CDR3 consists of 16 residues. The ends lost 1 base at V and 4 bases at J; junction bases unmatched: 4. The CDR3 nucleotides are TGTGCCAGCAGCTTAGGGACAGGGGCCCTTAATGAAAAACTGTTTTTT. It is translated as CASSLGTGALNEKLFF.

The V and J genes are TRBV13 and TRBJ1-4; TRBD1 matches at 9 bases. The germline CDR1 and CDR2 sequences are PRHDT and FYEKMQ (reference sequence). Trimming took 7 bases from V and 7 from J; bases not matched to a gene: 4. The CDR3 spans 13 residues. CDR3 region: CASTLDRGEKLFF. The DNA of the CDR3 is TGTGCCAGCACCCTGGACAGGGGTGAAAAACTGTTTTTT.